What follows describes a single TCR beta chain. Its antigen is not known. This sample was taken from a study of CD8 T cells in ankylosing spondylitis. Findings of the study overall: Significant enrichment of disease-linked clones was reportedly seen in matched ankylosing spondylitis synovial fluid. Characteristic of ankylosing spondylitis blood, it appeared, was a TCR beta motif comprising roughly eight highly homologous variants.

Quantitative barcoded 5'-RACE was used to prepare TCR beta libraries. TCRdb re-called the 5' RACE reads with MiXCR, one entry per CDR3 protein. This sample carries 650,000 to 800,000 distinct CDR3 sequences, roughly 20% of them seen once, and the ten largest clones take about a fifth. V lost 6 bases to trimming and J lost 10 bases; unmatched junction nucleotides: 12. This CDR3 has 15 residues. The V call is TRBV12-3 or TRBV12-4, the J call TRBJ1-6; 7 nucleotides agree with TRBD1. The source of this sequence is a male donor with ankylosing spondylitis. The source material was blood, either unsorted or a sorted T cell fraction (not recorded which). The DNA of the CDR3 is TGTGCCAGCAGCCCAGACAGGGCAGCGGGGTCACCCCTCCACTTT. Protein sequence: CASSPDRAAGSPLHF.